The sample holds many counts of the clone carrying this T cell receptor (beta chain). No antigen is known for it. This CDR3 region has 15 residues. The V gene's germline CDR1 is DFQATT and CDR2 SNEGSKA (reference sequence). V was cut by 1 base and J by 1 base, with 11 bases left in between. The TCR beta CDR3 regions underwent amplification using RNA transcripts as the source. The HTBI primer set served for first-round RT-PCR of the TCR CDR3. MiXCR was run by TCRdb on the multiplex PCR reads, yielding one entry per CDR3 protein. Of around 400,000 distinct CDR3 sequences in the sample, about 12% are singletons; the top ten hold less than 10%. Those patients with uncontrolled infection, other autoimmune disease, pregnancy or lactation were excluded. These data are taken from a study of T cells in Graves' hyperthyroidism and ophthalmopathy. The wider study: It was at initial diagnosis, before any treatment, that peripheral blood was collected. Study conclusions and caveats: Model predictions of ophthalmopathy came a median 6.5 months before onset.

V and J are TRBV20-1 and TRBJ1-5; no reliable D call. Sequenced: blood. The sequence was obtained from a woman under 30 with Graves' hyperthyroidism. The CDR3 DNA follows: TGCAGTGCTAGAGGGGCGGGGAACAGCAATCAGCCCCAGCATTTT. This gives the protein CSARGAGNSNQPQHF.